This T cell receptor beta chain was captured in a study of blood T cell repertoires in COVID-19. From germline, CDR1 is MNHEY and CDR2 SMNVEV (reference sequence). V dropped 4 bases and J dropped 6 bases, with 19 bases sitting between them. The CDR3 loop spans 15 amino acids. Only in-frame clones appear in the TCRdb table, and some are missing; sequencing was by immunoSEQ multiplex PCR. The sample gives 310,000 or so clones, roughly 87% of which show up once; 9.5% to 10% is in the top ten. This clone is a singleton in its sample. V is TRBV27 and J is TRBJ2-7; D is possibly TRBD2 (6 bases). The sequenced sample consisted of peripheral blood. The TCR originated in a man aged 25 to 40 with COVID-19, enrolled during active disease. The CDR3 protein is CASSWAGSPLSEQYF. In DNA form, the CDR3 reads TGTGCCAGCAGTTGGGCCGGGAGCCCCCTCTCCGAGCAGTACTTC.